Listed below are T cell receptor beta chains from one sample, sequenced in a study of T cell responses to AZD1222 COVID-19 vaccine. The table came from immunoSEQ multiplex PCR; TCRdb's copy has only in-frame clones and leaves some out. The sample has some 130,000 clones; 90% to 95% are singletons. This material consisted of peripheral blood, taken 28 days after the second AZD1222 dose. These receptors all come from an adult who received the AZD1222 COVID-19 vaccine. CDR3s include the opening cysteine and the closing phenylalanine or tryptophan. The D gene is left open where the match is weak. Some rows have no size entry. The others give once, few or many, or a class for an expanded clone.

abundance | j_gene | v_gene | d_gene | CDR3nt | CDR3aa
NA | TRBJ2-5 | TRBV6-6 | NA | TGTGCCAGCAGTTACGTTCCCCTCCAAGAGACCCAGTACTTC | CASSYVPLQETQYF
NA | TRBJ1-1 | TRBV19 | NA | TGTGCCAGTAGTGAAATCCTAGAGGCTGAAGCTTTCTTT | CASSEILEAEAFF
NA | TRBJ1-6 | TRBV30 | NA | TGTGCCTGGAATGGGATTTCGAAAATGTATAATTCACCCCTCCACTTT | CAWNGISKMYNSPLHF
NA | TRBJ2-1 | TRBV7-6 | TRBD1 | TGTGCCAGCACCCCCTGGGGACAGGATAGCTACAATGAGCAGTTCTTC | CASTPWGQDSYNEQFF
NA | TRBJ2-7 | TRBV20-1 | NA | TGCAGTGCTCTGCAGGGTCGAGAGCAGTACTTC | CSALQGREQYF
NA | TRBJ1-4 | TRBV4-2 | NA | TGTGCCAGCAGACCCCAGGGAGGACTTTGGGCTAATGAAAAACTGTTTTTT | CASRPQGGLWANEKLFF
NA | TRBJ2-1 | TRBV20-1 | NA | TGCAGTGCCAGTAGGAATGAGCAGTTCTTC | CSASRNEQFF
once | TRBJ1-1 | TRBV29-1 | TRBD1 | TGCAGCGTCCCACAGGGGGCCGGAAACACTGAAGCTTTCTTT | CSVPQGAGNTEAFF
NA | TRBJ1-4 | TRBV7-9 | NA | TGTGCCAGCAGCTCAGGGCTCGGGAAACTGTTTTTT | CASSSGLGKLFF
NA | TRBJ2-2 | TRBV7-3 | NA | TGTGCCAGCGGGGATCTCGGGGAGCTGTTTTTT | CASGDLGELFF
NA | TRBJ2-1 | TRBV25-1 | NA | TGTGCCTCAGGGGGTCGGGGGAGCGGAATATACAATGAGCAGTTCTTC | CASGGRGSGIYNEQFF
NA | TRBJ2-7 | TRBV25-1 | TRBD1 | TGTGCCAGCAGTGAGGGACAGGACTACGAGCAGTACTTC | CASSEGQDYEQYF
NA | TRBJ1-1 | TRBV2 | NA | TGTGCCAGCAGTGAGAGGCTAACCTTCCTATTT | CASSERLTFLF
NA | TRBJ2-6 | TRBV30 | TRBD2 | TGTGCCTGGGACCCCCCGGGACTAGCGGGGGGGCCAGGGGCCAACGTCCTGACTTTC | CAWDPPGLAGGPGANVLTF
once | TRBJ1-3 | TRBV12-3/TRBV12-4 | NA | TGTGCCAGCAGTGCCGCCACTGGAAACACCATATATTTT | CASSAATGNTIYF
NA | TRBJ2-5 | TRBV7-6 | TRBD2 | TGTGCCAGCACTGTAGGTGGGACTACCAAAGAGACCCAGTACTTC | CASTVGGTTKETQYF
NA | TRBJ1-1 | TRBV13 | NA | TGTGCCAGCAGCTTATCTCGCGGGCTTGCTTTCTTT | CASSLSRGLAFF
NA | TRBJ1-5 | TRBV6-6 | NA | TGTGCCAGCAGCCTAAGGGGGATGAGACAGCCCCAGCATTTT | CASSLRGMRQPQHF
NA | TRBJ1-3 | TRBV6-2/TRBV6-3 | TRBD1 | TGTGCCAGCAGTTCGAGACAGGGAGGATGGCCCATATATTTT | CASSSRQGGWPIYF
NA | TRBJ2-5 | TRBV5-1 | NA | TGCGCCAGCAGCCGGTGGTCCGTACAAGAGACCCAGTACTTC | CASSRWSVQETQYF
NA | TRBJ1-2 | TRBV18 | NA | TGTGCCAGCTCACCAAGGACGGAATCTGGCTACACCTTC | CASSPRTESGYTF
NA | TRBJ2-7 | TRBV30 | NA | TGTGCCTGGAGTCCAACTGACGGCCTTTACGAGCAGTACTTC | CAWSPTDGLYEQYF
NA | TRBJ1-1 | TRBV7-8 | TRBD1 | TGTGCCAGCAGCTTAGGGCAGACAGGGTATGTGAACACTGAAGCTTTCTTT | CASSLGQTGYVNTEAFF
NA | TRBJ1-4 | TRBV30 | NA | TGTGCCTGGAGTGTAGCTAGAAAACTGTTTTTT | CAWSVARKLFF
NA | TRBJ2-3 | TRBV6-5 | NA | TGTGCCAGCAGTTACTTCAGCTTTCGACGGACAGATACGCAGTATTTT | CASSYFSFRRTDTQYF
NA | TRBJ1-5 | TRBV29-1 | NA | TGCAGCGTTGGAGACGTGGGTCAGCCCCAGCATTTT | CSVGDVGQPQHF
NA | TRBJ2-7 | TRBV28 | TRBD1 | TGTGCCAGCAGTCCTCAGACAGGGCTTAGCCACGAGCAGTACTTC | CASSPQTGLSHEQYF
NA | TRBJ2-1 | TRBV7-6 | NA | TGTGCCAGCAGCTTAGAGAGCAGACGTGAGCAGTTCTTC | CASSLESRREQFF
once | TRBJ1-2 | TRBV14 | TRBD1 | TGTGCCAGCAGCTGGACCGGGACAGTGGGCGGCTACACCTTC | CASSWTGTVGGYTF
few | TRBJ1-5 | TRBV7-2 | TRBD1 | TGTGCCAGCAGCTTAGGGACAGGGGGCCAACAGCCCCAGCATTTT | CASSLGTGGQQPQHF
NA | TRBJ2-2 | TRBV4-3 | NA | TGCGCCAGCAGCCAAGATAGGGCGGGCACCGGGGAGCTGTTTTTT | CASSQDRAGTGELFF
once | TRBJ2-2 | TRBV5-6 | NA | TGTGCCAGCAGCTCCCACAGGGTCTTGCTCACCGGGGAGCTGTTTTTT | CASSSHRVLLTGELFF
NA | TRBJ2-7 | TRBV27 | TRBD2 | TGTGCCAGCAGTTTAGGTAGCGGGGGGCCCTACGAGCAGTACTTC | CASSLGSGGPYEQYF
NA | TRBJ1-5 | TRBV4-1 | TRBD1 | TGCGCCAGCAGCCTCCAGACAGGGTATCAGCCCCAGCATTTT | CASSLQTGYQPQHF
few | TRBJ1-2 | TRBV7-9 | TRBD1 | TGTGCCAGCAGCAAACAGGGGAGTGTGAACGGGGGCTACACCTTC | CASSKQGSVNGGYTF
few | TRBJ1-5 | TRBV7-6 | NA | TGTGCCAGCAGCCGGGGTAGCAATCAGCCCCAGCATTTT | CASSRGSNQPQHF
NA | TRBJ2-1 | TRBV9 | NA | TGTGCCAGCAGCGTAGGGGTAGCCACTACTAATGAGCAGTTCTTC | CASSVGVATTNEQFF
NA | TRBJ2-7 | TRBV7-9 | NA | TGTGCCAGCAGCTTAGGAGGGGTGGGGTTCTCCTACGAGCAGTACTTC | CASSLGGVGFSYEQYF
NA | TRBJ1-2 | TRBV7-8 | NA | TGTGCCGGGGCGGCAGGGAATAACTATGGCTACACCTTC | CAGAAGNNYGYTF
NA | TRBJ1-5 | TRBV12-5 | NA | TGTGCTAGTGGTTCCCGCCAGGGGCAGCCCCAGCATTTT | CASGSRQGQPQHF
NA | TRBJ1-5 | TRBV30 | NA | TGTGCCTGGAGTCAGAGAATCAATCAGCCCCAGCATTTT | CAWSQRINQPQHF
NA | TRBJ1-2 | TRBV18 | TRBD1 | TGTGCCAGCTCATTCGACAGGGCTCACTATGGCTACACCTTC | CASSFDRAHYGYTF